The source of this T cell receptor beta chain is a study of human T cells and chemical hapten exposure. Time point here: patch test 2, 6 weeks after DPC sensitization. Treatment: therapeutic diphenylcyclopropenone sensitization with weekly scalp DPC. V lost 4 bases and J 4 bases, leaving 13 bases between the germline ends. Germline V CDR1 and CDR2: SGHTA, FQGNSA. This CDR3 contains 14 residues. Original handling: Per sample, the median was about 88,000 TCRs, with values from roughly 23,000 to 640,000. Each CDR3 protein is one row after TCRdb ran MiXCR on the RACE reads. TCRdb, rather than the study authors, made the V and J calls. Of roughly 94,000 distinct CDR3 sequences detected, approximately 9.3% appear once; the ten largest clones hold more than 2%.

J is TRBJ2-5 and V is TRBV7-2, with D possibly being TRBD1 (6 bases). The source material was whole blood, sampled in connection with sensitization to the hapten diphenylcyclopropenone (DPC). The receptor was derived from a woman between 35 and 50 years old with alopecia areata. Some clones in this sample may be carry-over from other donors' samples. CDR3 protein: CASSSNLGGETQYF. The CDR3 DNA reads as TGTGCCAGCAGCTCGAACCTAGGGGGAGAGACCCAGTACTTC.